What follows describes a single TCR beta chain. The germline V and J ends were trimmed by 7 bases and 8 bases, with 12 bases remaining between them. Germline values: CDR1 SQVTM, CDR2 ANQGSEA. This CDR3 is built from 11 residues. In TCRdb, the 5' RACE reads were re-called with MiXCR into one record per CDR3 protein. The sample includes about 410,000 distinct CDR3 sequences, 15% to 20% of them seen just once. These data are taken from a study of T-cell memory formation after mild COVID-19. The V and J genes are TRBV29-1 and TRBJ2-4, with a tentative D call TRBD2 (6 bases). Input material: PBMCs or a T cell subset sorted from them (not recorded which). The sequence derives from a man aged 18 to 30 who had mild COVID-19 (a few samples of this study predate the infection). Cell type and time point are not known. Here the CDR3 reads CSASEGDIQYF. The DNA for the CDR3 is TGCAGCGCCTCGGAGGGTGACATTCAGTACTTC. Drawing the rest from reference TRBV29-1 and TRBJ2-4, the complete variable domain is SAVISQKPSRDICQRGTSLTIQCQVDSQVTMMFWYRQQPGQSLTLIATANQGSEATYESGFVIDKFPISRPNLTFSTLTVSNMSPEDSSIYLCSASEGDIQYFGAGTRLSVL.